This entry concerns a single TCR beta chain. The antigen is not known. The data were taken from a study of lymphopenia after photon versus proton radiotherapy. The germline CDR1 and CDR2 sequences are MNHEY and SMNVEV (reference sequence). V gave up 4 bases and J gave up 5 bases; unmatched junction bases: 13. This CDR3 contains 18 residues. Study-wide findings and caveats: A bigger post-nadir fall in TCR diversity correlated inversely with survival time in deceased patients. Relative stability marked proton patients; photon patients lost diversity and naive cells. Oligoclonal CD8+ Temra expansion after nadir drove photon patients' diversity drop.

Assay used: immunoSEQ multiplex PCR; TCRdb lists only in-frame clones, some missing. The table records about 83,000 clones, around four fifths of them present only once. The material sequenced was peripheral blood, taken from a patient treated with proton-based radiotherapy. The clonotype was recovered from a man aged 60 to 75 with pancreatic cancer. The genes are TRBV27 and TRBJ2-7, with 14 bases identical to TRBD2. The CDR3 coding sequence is TGTGCCAGCAGTTCGGGGACTAGCGGGAGCAGTTCGAGGAACGAGCAGTACTTC. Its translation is CASSSGTSGSSSRNEQYF.